This T cell receptor beta chain was obtained from a study of vaccination and CD4 T cells after COVID-19. As regards this clonotype: Its target is not known.

Sequencing of cultured CD4+ T cell DNA used the Oncomine TCR Beta short-read assay. In TCRdb, the PCR reads were re-called with MiXCR into one record per CDR3 protein. The sample lists 14,000 to 15,000 distinct CDR3 sequences; more than 65% were seen once. Stated treatment: approximately 11-day PBMC culture with coronavirus spike peptide pools or control peptides (ViraFEST assay). Germline V gene lookup returns CDR1 MNHEY and CDR2 SVGAGI. The CDR3 contains 15 residues. V gave up 2 bases and J gave up 0 bases, with 8 bases separating them. This clonotype originated in a human donor who received a COVID-19 vaccine. The chain couples TRBV6-5 to TRBJ1-3, with D perhaps TRBD1 (5 bases). The material sequenced was CD4+ T cells from blood, cultured in vitro, taken after SARS-CoV-2 vaccination. This CDR3 is CASSYEGHSGNTIYF. The CDR3 bases are TGTGCCAGCAGTTACGAGGGGCACTCTGGAAACACCATATATTTT.